This T cell receptor (beta chain) was captured by sequencing in a study of T cells in Graves' hyperthyroidism and ophthalmopathy. About the study: Upon initial diagnosis and before any treatment, peripheral blood was collected. Whole-study findings and limits: Most thyroid clonotypes that were expanded above 0.001 also turned up in blood. Ophthalmopathy was separated from stable hyperthyroidism by a 13 V-J model.

RNA transcripts provided the source from which TCR beta CDR3 regions were amplified. The primer set for the first-round RT-PCR of the TCR CDR3 was HTBI. TCRdb reprocessed the multiplex PCR reads with MiXCR, giving one entry per CDR3 protein. The sample holds hundreds of thousands of distinct CDR3 sequences, over 35% seen once. Among the patients, aged 18 to 65, hyperthyroidism was newly diagnosed and had lasted under 2 months. Points on this clonotype: The antigen remains unidentified. It may be a read error: a sequence one base away is much more abundant.

Germline values: CDR1 LNHNV, CDR2 YYDKDF (reference sequence). The V end lost 3 bases, the J end lost 5 bases, and 16 bases lay between the germline ends. The CDR3 has 15 amino acids. This clonotype was obtained from a man younger than 35 with Graves' hyperthyroidism. V usage is TRBV15 and J usage is TRBJ2-5; D is unresolved. The specimen sequenced was blood. CDR3 nucleotides: TGTGCCACCAGCAGCACTACCCTCGGGCATGAGACCCAGTACTTC. Protein product: CATSSTTLGHETQYF.